This T cell receptor beta chain appears in the sequencing data of a study of T cell responses to AZD1222 COVID-19 vaccine. The germline V and J ends were trimmed by 3 bases and 1 base, with 7 bases remaining between them. Germline V gives CDR1 SGDLS, CDR2 YYNGEE. This CDR3 region has 13 residues. This clone was detected only a few times. Profiled with immunoSEQ multiplex PCR; TCRdb holds only in-frame clones, not every one. The data contain approximately 130,000 clones, approximately 93% of them singletons. V gene TRBV9 combines with J gene TRBJ1-1, with unresolved D. The receptor comes from an adult in good health. Sequenced material: peripheral blood, taken on day 0 of AZD1222 vaccination. The DNA of the CDR3 is TGTGCCAGCAGCGGAAACACGAACACTGAAGCTTTCTTT. Translation: CASSGNTNTEAFF.